This T cell receptor beta chain was recorded in a study of blood T cell repertoires in COVID-19. About the research overall: PBMCs, B-cell-depleted T cells, or T cells were the source of the cDNA or gDNA that made up the material.

Participants spanned ages about 18 to 100 years and resided in about 25 US areas. Clinical histories supplied by participants themselves formed the basis of cohort assignment. The recovered donors of Cohort 3 showed two negative PCRs, clearance, or symptom resolution. The repertoire was sequenced with immunoSEQ multiplex PCR; TCRdb's copy has only in-frame clones and lacks some. The sample lists about 380,000 clones; roughly nine tenths were seen once. V dropped 6 bases and J dropped 5; count of bases not matched to a gene: 9. In germline, CDR1 is SGHDN, CDR2 FVKESK. The CDR3 is 14 residues long. The count of this clone is one.

What was sequenced was PBMCs or T cells enriched from blood (not recorded which). This TCR derives from a woman under 40 who had recovered from COVID-19. The chain couples TRBV14 to TRBJ2-5; 7 nucleotides match TRBD1. The CDR3: CASRATGRGETQYF. As DNA, the CDR3 is TGTGCCAGCAGAGCGACAGGGCGAGGGGAGACCCAGTACTTC.